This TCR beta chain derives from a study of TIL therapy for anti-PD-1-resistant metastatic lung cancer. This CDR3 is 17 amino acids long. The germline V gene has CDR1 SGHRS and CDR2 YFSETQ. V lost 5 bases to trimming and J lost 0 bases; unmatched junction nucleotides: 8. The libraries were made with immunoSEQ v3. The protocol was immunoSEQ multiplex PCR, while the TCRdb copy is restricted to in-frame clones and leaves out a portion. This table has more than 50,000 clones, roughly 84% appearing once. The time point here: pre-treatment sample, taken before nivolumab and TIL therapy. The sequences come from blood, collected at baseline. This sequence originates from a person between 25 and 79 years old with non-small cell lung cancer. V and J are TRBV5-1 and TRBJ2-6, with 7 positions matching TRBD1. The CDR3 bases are TGCGCCAGCAGTTGGAAGGGGGCTGACTCTGGGGCCAACGTCCTGACTTTC. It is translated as CASSWKGADSGANVLTF.